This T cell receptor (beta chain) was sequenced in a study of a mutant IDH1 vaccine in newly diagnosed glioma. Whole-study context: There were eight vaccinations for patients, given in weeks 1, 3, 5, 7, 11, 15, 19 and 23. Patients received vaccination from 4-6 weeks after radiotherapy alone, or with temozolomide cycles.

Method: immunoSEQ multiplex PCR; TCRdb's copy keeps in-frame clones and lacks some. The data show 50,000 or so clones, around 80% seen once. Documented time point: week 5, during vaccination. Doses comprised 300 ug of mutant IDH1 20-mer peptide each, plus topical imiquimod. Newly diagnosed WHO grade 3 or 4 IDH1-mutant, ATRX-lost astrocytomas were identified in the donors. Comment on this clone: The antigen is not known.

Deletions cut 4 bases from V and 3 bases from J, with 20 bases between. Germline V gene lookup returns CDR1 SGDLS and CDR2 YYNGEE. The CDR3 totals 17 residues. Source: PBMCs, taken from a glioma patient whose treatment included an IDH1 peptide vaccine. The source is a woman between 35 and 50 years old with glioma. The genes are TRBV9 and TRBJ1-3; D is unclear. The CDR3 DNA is TGTGCCAGCAGCTCTTACCCCATCGACGCTATTGGAAACACCATATATTTT. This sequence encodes CASSSYPIDAIGNTIYF.